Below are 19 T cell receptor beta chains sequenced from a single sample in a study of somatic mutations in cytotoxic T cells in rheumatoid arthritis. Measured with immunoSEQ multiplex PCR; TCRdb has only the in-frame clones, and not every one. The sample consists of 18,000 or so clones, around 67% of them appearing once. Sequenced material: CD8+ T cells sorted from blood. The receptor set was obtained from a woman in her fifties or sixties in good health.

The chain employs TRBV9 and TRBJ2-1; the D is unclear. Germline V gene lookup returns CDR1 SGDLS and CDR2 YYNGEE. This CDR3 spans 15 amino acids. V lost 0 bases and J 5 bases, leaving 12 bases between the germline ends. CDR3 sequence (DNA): TGTGCCAGCAGCGTAGCGGGTAGCCGGAACAATGAGCAGTTCTTC. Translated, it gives CASSVAGSRNNEQFF.

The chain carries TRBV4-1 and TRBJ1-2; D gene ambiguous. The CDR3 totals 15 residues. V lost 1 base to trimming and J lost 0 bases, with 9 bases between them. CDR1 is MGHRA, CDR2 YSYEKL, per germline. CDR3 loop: CASSQARGSNYGYTF. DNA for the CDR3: TGCGCCAGCAGCCAAGCACGGGGATCTAACTATGGCTACACCTTC.

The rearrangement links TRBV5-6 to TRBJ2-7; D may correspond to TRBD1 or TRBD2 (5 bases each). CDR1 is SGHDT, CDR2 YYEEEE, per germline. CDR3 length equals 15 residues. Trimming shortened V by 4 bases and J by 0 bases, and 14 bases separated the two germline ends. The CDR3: CASSHRDEYSYEQYF. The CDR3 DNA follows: TGTGCCAGCAGCCACCGGGACGAATACTCCTACGAGCAGTACTTC.

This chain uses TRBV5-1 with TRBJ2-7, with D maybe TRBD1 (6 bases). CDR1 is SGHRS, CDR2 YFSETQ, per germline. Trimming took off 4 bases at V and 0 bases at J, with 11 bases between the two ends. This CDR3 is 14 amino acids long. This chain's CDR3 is CASSHGQSSYEQYF. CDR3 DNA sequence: TGCGCCAGCAGCCACGGACAGAGCTCCTACGAGCAGTACTTC.

In nucleotides, the CDR3 is TGTGCCAGCAGCCACCGTCAGGGGACCTACGAGCAGTACTTC. As protein: CASSHRQGTYEQYF. The V and J genes are TRBV5-6 and TRBJ2-7; perhaps TRBD1 as D (6 bases). CDR3 size: 14 residues. Trimming pared 4 bases from V and 2 bases from J, leaving 13 bases between. Germline V CDR1 and CDR2: SGHDT, YYEEEE.

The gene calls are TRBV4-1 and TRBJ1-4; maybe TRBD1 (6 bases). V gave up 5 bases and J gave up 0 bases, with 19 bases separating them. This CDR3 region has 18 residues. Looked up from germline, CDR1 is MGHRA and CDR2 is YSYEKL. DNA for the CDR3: TGCGCCAGCAGCGATTACTCGACAGGACGTGCAACTAATGAAAAACTGTTTTTT. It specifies CASSDYSTGRATNEKLFF.

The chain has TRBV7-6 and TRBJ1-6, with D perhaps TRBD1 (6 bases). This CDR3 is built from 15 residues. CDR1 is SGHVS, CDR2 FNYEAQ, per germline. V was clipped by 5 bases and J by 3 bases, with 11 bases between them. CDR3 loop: CASSPDRSYNSPLHF. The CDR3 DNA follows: TGTGCCAGCAGCCCGGACAGAAGCTATAATTCACCCCTCCACTTT.

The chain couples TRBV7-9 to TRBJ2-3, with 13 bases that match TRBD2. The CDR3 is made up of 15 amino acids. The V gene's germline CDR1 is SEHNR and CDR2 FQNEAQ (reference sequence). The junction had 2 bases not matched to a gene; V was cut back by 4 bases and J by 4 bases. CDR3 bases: TGTGCCAGCAGCTCACTAGCGGGAGGGCCAGATACGCAGTATTTT. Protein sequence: CASSSLAGGPDTQYF.

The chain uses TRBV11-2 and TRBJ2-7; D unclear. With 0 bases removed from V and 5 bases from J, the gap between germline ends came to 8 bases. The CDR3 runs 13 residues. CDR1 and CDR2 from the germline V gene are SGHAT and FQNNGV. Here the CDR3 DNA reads TGTGCCAGCAGCTTAGACGGGCCGGACGAGCAGTACTTC. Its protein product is CASSLDGPDEQYF.

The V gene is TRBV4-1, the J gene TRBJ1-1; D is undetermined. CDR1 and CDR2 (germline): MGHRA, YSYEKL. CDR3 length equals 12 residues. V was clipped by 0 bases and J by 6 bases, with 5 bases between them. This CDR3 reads CASSQDSAEAFF. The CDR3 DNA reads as TGCGCCAGCAGCCAAGATAGCGCTGAAGCTTTCTTT.

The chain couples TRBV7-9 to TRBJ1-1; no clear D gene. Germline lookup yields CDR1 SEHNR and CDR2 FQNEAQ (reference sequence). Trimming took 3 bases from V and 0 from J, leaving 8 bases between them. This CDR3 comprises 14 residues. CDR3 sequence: CASSFDSVNTEAFF. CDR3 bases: TGTGCCAGCAGCTTCGATTCGGTGAACACTGAAGCTTTCTTT.

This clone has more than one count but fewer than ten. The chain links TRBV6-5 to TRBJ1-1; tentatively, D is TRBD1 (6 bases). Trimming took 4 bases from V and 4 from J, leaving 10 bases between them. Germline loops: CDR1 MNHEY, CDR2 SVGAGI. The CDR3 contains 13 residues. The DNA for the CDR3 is TGTGCCAGCAGTTTAGGACAGCGCACTGAAGCTTTCTTT. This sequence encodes CASSLGQRTEAFF.

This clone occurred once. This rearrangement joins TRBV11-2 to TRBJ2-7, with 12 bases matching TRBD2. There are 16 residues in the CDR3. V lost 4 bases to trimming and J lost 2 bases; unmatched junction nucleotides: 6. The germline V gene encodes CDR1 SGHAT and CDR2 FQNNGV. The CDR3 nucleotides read TGTGCCAGCAGCTCAAGACTAGCGGGAGATCCCTACGAGCAGTACTTC. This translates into CASSSRLAGDPYEQYF.

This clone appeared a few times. The CDR3 DNA reads as TGTGCCAGCAGCGATGCGGGAGGGCCCTACGAGCAGTACTTC. Amino acids: CASSDAGGPYEQYF. This chain uses TRBV9 with TRBJ2-7, with 9 bases fitting TRBD2. CDR3 length: 14 amino acids. Unmatched junction bases numbered 3, after V lost 3 bases and J lost 2 bases. Germline CDR1 reads SGDLS; CDR2 reads YYNGEE.

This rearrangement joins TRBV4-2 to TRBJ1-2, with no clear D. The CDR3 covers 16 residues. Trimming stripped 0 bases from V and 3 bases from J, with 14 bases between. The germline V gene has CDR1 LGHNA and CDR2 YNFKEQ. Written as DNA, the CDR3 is TGTGCCAGCAGCCAAGATCGAGCAGAAGTATACTATGGCTACACCTTC. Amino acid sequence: CASSQDRAEVYYGYTF.

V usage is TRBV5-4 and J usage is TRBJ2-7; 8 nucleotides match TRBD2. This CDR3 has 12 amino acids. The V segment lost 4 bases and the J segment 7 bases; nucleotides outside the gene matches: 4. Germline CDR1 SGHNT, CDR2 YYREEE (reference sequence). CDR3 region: CASSPGGGEQYF. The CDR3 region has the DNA TGTGCCAGCAGCCCTGGCGGGGGGGAGCAGTACTTC.

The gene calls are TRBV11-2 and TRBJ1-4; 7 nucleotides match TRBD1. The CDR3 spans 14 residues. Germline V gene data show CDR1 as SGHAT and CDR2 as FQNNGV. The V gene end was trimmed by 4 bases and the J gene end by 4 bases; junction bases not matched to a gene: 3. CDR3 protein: CASSYRGGNEKLFF. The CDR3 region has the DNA TGTGCCAGCAGCTACAGGGGTGGTAATGAAAAACTGTTTTTT.

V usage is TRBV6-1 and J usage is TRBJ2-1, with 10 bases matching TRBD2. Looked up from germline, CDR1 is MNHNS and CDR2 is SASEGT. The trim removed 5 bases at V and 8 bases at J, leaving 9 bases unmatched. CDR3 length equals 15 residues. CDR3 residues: CASSTRLAGVDEQFF. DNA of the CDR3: TGTGCCAGCAGTACTCGACTAGCGGGCGTGGATGAGCAGTTCTTC.

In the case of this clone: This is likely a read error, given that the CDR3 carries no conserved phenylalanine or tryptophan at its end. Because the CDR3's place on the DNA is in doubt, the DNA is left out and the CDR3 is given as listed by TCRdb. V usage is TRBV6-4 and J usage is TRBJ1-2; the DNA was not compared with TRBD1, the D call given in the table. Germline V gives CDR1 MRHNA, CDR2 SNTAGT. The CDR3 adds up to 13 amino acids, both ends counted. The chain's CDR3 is CASSSGTGARSRQ.